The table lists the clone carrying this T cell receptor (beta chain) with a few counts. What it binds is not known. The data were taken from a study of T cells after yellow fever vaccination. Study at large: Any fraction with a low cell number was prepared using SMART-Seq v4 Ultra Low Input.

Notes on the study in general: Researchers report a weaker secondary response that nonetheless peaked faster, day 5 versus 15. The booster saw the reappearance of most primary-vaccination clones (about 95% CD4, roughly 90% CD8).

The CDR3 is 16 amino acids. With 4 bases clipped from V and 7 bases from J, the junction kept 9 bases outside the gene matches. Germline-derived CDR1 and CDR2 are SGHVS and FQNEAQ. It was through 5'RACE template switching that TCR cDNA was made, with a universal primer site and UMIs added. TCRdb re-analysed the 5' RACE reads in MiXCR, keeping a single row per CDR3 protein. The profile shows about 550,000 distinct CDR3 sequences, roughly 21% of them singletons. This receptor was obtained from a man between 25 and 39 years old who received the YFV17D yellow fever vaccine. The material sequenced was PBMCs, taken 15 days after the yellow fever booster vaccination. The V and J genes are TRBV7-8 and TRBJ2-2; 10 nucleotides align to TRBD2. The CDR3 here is CASSSEIAGGIGELFF. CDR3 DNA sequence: TGTGCCAGCAGCTCCGAAATAGCGGGAGGAATCGGGGAGCTGTTTTTT.